These T cell receptor beta chains were read from a single sample in a study of T cell responses to AZD1222 COVID-19 vaccine. Only in-frame clones appear in the TCRdb table, and some are missing; sequencing was by immunoSEQ multiplex PCR. Of about 130,000 clones in the sample, approximately 94% were seen once. Sequencing was performed on peripheral blood, taken on day 0 of AZD1222 vaccination. These receptor sequences come from an adult in good health. CDR3s include the opening cysteine and the closing phenylalanine or tryptophan. A D gene is named only where the DNA matches it firmly. Only part of the rows carry a size: once, few, many, or a class if the clone is expanded.

size: .; D: .; J: TRBJ1-2; V: TRBV6-6; CDR3: CASIPHEGPYGYTF; DNA: TGTGCCAGCATACCCCATGAGGGCCCCTATGGCTACACCTTC
size: .; D: TRBD1; J: TRBJ2-7; V: TRBV7-2; CDR3: CASSEPGQGSSYEQYF; DNA: TGTGCCAGCAGCGAACCGGGACAGGGCAGCTCCTACGAGCAGTACTTC
size: .; D: .; J: TRBJ1-6; V: TRBV7-2; CDR3: CASSPMGGKGSPLHF; DNA: TGTGCCAGCAGCCCAATGGGAGGAAAAGGTTCACCCCTCCACTTT
size: .; D: .; J: TRBJ1-4; V: TRBV6-5; CDR3: CASQRGLRKKLFF; DNA: TGTGCCAGCCAAAGGGGTCTCCGGAAAAAACTGTTTTTT
size: .; D: .; J: TRBJ2-6; V: TRBV4-2; CDR3: CASSQDISSGANVLTF; DNA: TGTGCCAGCAGCCAAGATATAAGCTCTGGGGCCAACGTCCTGACTTTC
size: .; D: .; J: TRBJ1-2; V: TRBV9; CDR3: CASSPGGQGGYGYTF; DNA: TGTGCCAGCAGCCCCGGCGGTCAGGGCGGCTATGGCTACACCTTC
size: .; D: .; J: TRBJ1-2; V: TRBV5-4; CDR3: CASSHLNNGYTF; DNA: TGTGCCAGCAGCCACCTGAACAATGGCTACACCTTC
size: once; D: TRBD1; J: TRBJ1-5; V: TRBV24-1; CDR3: CATSTSGTGVQPQHF; DNA: TGTGCCACCAGTACATCCGGGACAGGGGTTCAGCCCCAGCATTTT
size: .; D: .; J: TRBJ1-3; V: TRBV2; CDR3: CASCQETGNTIYF; DNA: TGTGCCAGCTGTCAGGAGACTGGAAACACCATATATTTT
size: few; D: TRBD1; J: TRBJ1-1; V: TRBV11-2; CDR3: CASSLGTGGRTEAFF; DNA: TGTGCCAGCAGCTTAGGGACAGGGGGTAGAACTGAAGCTTTCTTT
size: .; D: TRBD1; J: TRBJ2-7; V: TRBV27; CDR3: CASSLIQGKLEQYF; DNA: TGTGCCAGCAGTTTAATACAGGGGAAACTCGAGCAGTACTTC
size: .; D: .; J: TRBJ1-2; V: TRBV30; CDR3: CAWRQPNNYGYTF; DNA: TGTGCCTGGAGACAGCCTAATAACTATGGCTACACCTTC
size: .; D: .; J: TRBJ2-3; V: TRBV14; CDR3: CASSTGLQQYF; DNA: TGTGCCAGCAGTACGGGACTCCAGCAGTATTTT
size: .; D: .; J: TRBJ2-7; V: TRBV2; CDR3: CASRRTLSSYEQYF; DNA: TGTGCCAGCAGGAGGACACTTAGCTCCTACGAGCAGTACTTC
size: .; D: TRBD2; J: TRBJ2-5; V: TRBV2; CDR3: CASSEVERGIQETQYF; DNA: TGTGCCAGCAGTGAGGTGGAGCGGGGGATCCAAGAGACCCAGTACTTC
size: .; D: .; J: TRBJ1-6; V: TRBV19; CDR3: CASSMAQGSPLHF; DNA: TGTGCCAGTAGTATGGCCCAGGGTTCACCCCTCCACTTT
size: .; D: .; J: TRBJ1-3; V: TRBV7-2; CDR3: CASSLVGSGNTIYF; DNA: TGTGCCAGCAGCTTAGTAGGGTCCGGAAACACCATATATTTT
size: .; D: TRBD1; J: TRBJ1-5; V: TRBV2; CDR3: CASSESGTGHQPQHF; DNA: TGTGCCAGCAGTGAAAGTGGGACAGGGCATCAGCCCCAGCATTTT
size: .; D: .; J: TRBJ1-1; V: TRBV7-9; CDR3: CASSPQGGESTEAFF; DNA: TGTGCCAGCAGCCCCCAGGGCGGGGAGAGCACTGAAGCTTTCTTT
size: once; D: TRBD2; J: TRBJ2-5; V: TRBV2; CDR3: CASSPRTSVKETQYF; DNA: TGTGCCAGCAGTCCCCGGACTAGCGTTAAAGAGACCCAGTACTTC
size: few; D: .; J: TRBJ1-1; V: TRBV5-4; CDR3: CASSLGQANTEAFF; DNA: TGTGCCAGCAGCTTGGGACAGGCGAACACTGAAGCTTTCTTT
size: .; D: .; J: TRBJ2-5; V: TRBV13; CDR3: CASSRGQETQYF; DNA: TGTGCCAGCAGCAGGGGGCAAGAGACCCAGTACTTC
size: .; D: TRBD2; J: TRBJ2-3; V: TRBV24-1; CDR3: CATSDDATSGGNTDTQYF; DNA: TGTGCCACCAGTGACGATGCGACTAGCGGGGGGAACACAGATACGCAGTATTTT
size: few; D: .; J: TRBJ1-4; V: TRBV12-1; CDR3: CASIPWEKLFF; DNA: TGTGCCAGCATACCCTGGGAAAAACTGTTTTTT
size: .; D: .; J: TRBJ1-2; V: TRBV23-1; CDR3: CASRLQVVYGYTF; DNA: TGCGCCAGCAGATTACAGGTAGTCTATGGCTACACCTTC
size: .; D: .; J: TRBJ2-3; V: TRBV5-6; CDR3: CASSLGSDSLGSADTQYF; DNA: TGTGCCAGCAGCTTAGGTTCGGACAGTTTAGGGTCGGCAGATACGCAGTATTTT
size: .; D: .; J: TRBJ1-2; V: TRBV30; CDR3: CAWRGGGMEKSNYGYTF; DNA: TGTGCCTGGAGGGGAGGGGGGATGGAAAAGAGTAACTATGGCTACACCTTC
size: once; D: TRBD1; J: TRBJ1-2; V: TRBV9; CDR3: CASSPRTGTDGYTF; DNA: TGTGCCAGCAGCCCGCGGACAGGGACAGACGGCTACACCTTC
size: once; D: .; J: TRBJ1-2; V: TRBV6-2/TRBV6-3; CDR3: CASSSGGYTF; DNA: TGTGCCAGCAGTTCCGGTGGCTACACCTTC
size: .; D: .; J: TRBJ1-4; V: TRBV20-1; CDR3: CSASGETNEKLFF; DNA: TGCAGTGCTAGTGGGGAAACTAATGAAAAACTGTTTTTT
size: .; D: .; J: TRBJ1-2; V: TRBV6-5; CDR3: CASTPQGHYGYTF; DNA: TGTGCCAGCACCCCACAGGGCCACTATGGCTACACCTTC
size: .; D: TRBD2; J: TRBJ2-4; V: TRBV7-9; CDR3: CASSPRSGENIQYF; DNA: TGTGCCAGCAGCCCACGCAGCGGGGAAAACATTCAGTACTTC
size: .; D: .; J: TRBJ1-4; V: TRBV7-2; CDR3: CASSLNRVPNEKLFF; DNA: TGTGCCAGCAGCTTAAATAGGGTGCCAAATGAAAAACTGTTTTTT
size: .; D: .; J: TRBJ2-7; V: TRBV28; CDR3: CASERAPLYEQYF; DNA: TGTGCGTCGGAGCGGGCGCCCCTTTACGAGCAGTACTTC
size: .; D: .; J: TRBJ1-3; V: TRBV15; CDR3: CATSRDPRAGNTIYF; DNA: TGTGCCACCAGCAGAGATCCCAGGGCTGGAAACACCATATATTTT
size: .; D: .; J: TRBJ1-2; V: TRBV12-5; CDR3: CASGLESYTF; DNA: TGTGCTAGTGGCTTGGAAAGCTACACCTTC
size: once; D: .; J: TRBJ1-2; V: TRBV28; CDR3: CASSQSQENHTF; DNA: TGTGCCAGCAGTCAGTCCCAGGAAAATCACACCTTC
size: .; D: .; J: TRBJ2-7; V: TRBV7-6; CDR3: CASSSPSRGSYEQYF; DNA: TGTGCCAGCAGCTCCCCTAGTCGCGGCTCCTACGAGCAGTACTTC
size: once; D: TRBD1; J: TRBJ1-6; V: TRBV13; CDR3: CASSLETGGPLHF; DNA: TGTGCCAGCAGCTTAGAGACAGGGGGTCCCCTCCACTTT
size: .; D: .; J: TRBJ2-7; V: TRBV5-5; CDR3: CASSFRNEQYF; DNA: TGTGCCAGCAGCTTCAGGAACGAGCAGTACTTC
size: .; D: TRBD1; J: TRBJ1-2; V: TRBV5-6; CDR3: CASSVQGWDGYTF; DNA: TGTGCCAGCAGCGTACAGGGGTGGGATGGCTACACCTTC
size: .; D: .; J: TRBJ1-6; V: TRBV11-2; CDR3: CASSSVIDSYNSPLHF; DNA: TGTGCCAGCAGCTCAGTTATAGACAGTTATAATTCACCCCTCCACTTT
size: .; D: .; J: TRBJ1-5; V: TRBV28; CDR3: CASSTDGGNQPQHF; DNA: TGTGCCAGCAGTACCGACGGTGGAAATCAGCCCCAGCATTTT
size: .; D: TRBD2; J: TRBJ2-1; V: TRBV7-3; CDR3: CASSPAGTSGGAVLPNNEQFF; DNA: TGTGCCAGCAGCCCAGCGGGGACTAGCGGGGGAGCTGTCTTGCCTAACAATGAGCAGTTCTTC
size: .; D: .; J: TRBJ2-3; V: TRBV5-1; CDR3: CASSLTGSWNTDTQYF; DNA: TGCGCCAGCAGCTTAACCGGGAGCTGGAACACAGATACGCAGTATTTT
size: .; D: .; J: TRBJ1-5; V: TRBV2; CDR3: CASVLQGTNQPQHF; DNA: TGTGCCAGCGTCCTACAGGGTACTAATCAGCCCCAGCATTTT
size: .; D: .; J: TRBJ1-2; V: TRBV19; CDR3: CATRSGTRDYGYTF; DNA: TGTGCCACTCGATCAGGGACTAGGGACTATGGCTACACCTTC
size: .; D: .; J: TRBJ1-4; V: TRBV4-3; CDR3: CASSLQRAKATNEKLFF; DNA: TGCGCCAGCAGCCTCCAGAGGGCTAAAGCAACTAATGAAAAACTGTTTTTT
size: .; D: .; J: TRBJ1-1; V: TRBV12-3/TRBV12-4; CDR3: CASSFAENTEAFF; DNA: TGTGCCAGCAGTTTCGCAGAGAACACTGAAGCTTTCTTT
size: .; D: TRBD1; J: TRBJ2-7; V: TRBV2; CDR3: CASSGDRSYEQYF; DNA: TGTGCCAGCAGTGGGGACAGGTCCTACGAGCAGTACTTC
size: .; D: .; J: TRBJ1-1; V: TRBV6-1; CDR3: CASTPRTEAFF; DNA: TGTGCCAGCACCCCGCGGACTGAAGCTTTCTTT
size: .; D: .; J: TRBJ2-3; V: TRBV19; CDR3: CASSTTGAQADTQYF; DNA: TGTGCCAGTAGTACCACCGGGGCCCAGGCAGATACGCAGTATTTT
size: .; D: TRBD2; J: TRBJ2-2; V: TRBV4-1; CDR3: CASSRGTSGRISGELFF; DNA: TGCGCCAGCAGCCGCGGGACTAGCGGGCGCATTAGCGGGGAGCTGTTTTTT
size: .; D: .; J: TRBJ1-1; V: TRBV2; CDR3: CASSDVNMNTEAFF; DNA: TGTGCCAGCAGTGACGTGAATATGAACACTGAAGCTTTCTTT
size: .; D: TRBD2; J: TRBJ2-3; V: TRBV9; CDR3: CASSVVASGGDTQYF; DNA: TGTGCCAGCAGCGTAGTCGCTAGCGGGGGAGATACGCAGTATTTT
size: once; D: .; J: TRBJ2-5; V: TRBV27; CDR3: CASSLGGIGETQYF; DNA: TGTGCCAGCAGTTTGGGGGGTATCGGGGAGACCCAGTACTTC
size: .; D: TRBD1; J: TRBJ1-2; V: TRBV10-2; CDR3: CASSQYLTGEGPNYGYTF; DNA: TGCGCCAGCAGTCAATACTTGACAGGGGAAGGGCCTAACTATGGCTACACCTTC
size: .; D: .; J: TRBJ1-5; V: TRBV21-1; CDR3: CASSKRDPPRNQPQHF; DNA: TGTGCCAGCAGCAAACGGGACCCACCCCGCAATCAGCCCCAGCATTTT
size: .; D: TRBD1; J: TRBJ2-3; V: TRBV14; CDR3: CASSPGQGLDSTDTQYF; DNA: TGTGCCAGCAGCCCCGGACAGGGTCTTGATAGTACAGATACGCAGTATTTT